This paragraph reports one T cell receptor (beta chain). The antigen is unknown. The source of the sample is a study of T cell responses to AZD1222 COVID-19 vaccine. Study-wide background: Analysis merged second doses at about 4 or about 12 weeks. Study-level points and caveats: It should be noted that donors were predominantly white British and more often female, and clonal diversity was possibly underestimated. Regions 160-218 and 743-854 held dominance among vaccine-associated CD4 TCRs, which spanned spike. Spike-specific TCRs gained breadth and depth after people received two AZD1222 doses.

The CDR3 is 13 residues long. Germline values: CDR1 ENHRY, CDR2 SYGVKD. V was trimmed by 2 bases and J by 5 bases, leaving 7 bases between them. Libraries were prepared by immunoSEQ multiplex PCR; TCRdb keeps only in-frame clonotypes and omits some of them. The table has about 170,000 clones, more than 85% seen once; the top ten hold about 3.9%. The sequencing here drew on peripheral blood, taken on day 0 of AZD1222 vaccination. This clonotype originated in an adult in good health. The V and J genes are TRBV10-3 and TRBJ1-5; no firm D call. The chain's CDR3 is CAISENTDQPQHF. CDR3 in DNA: TGTGCCATCAGTGAGAATACGGATCAGCCCCAGCATTTT.